This TCR beta chain was obtained from a study of cytomegalovirus exposure and HLA in healthy donors. Profiling relied on immunoSEQ multiplex PCR, and the TCRdb table lists in-frame clones only, not all of them. The sample holds tens of thousands of clones; 90% to 95% are singletons and the top ten take about 0.7%. Study-wide points: In vitro data verified a few CMV-associated chains as specific for CMV antigens. Cytomegalovirus status was reportedly diagnosed by the classifier with high sensitivity and specificity.

Of note for this clone: Its specificity is not known.

This CDR3 is 17 amino acids long. In germline, CDR1 is MGHRA, CDR2 YSYEKL. The V and J ends lost 5 bases and 6 bases respectively, with 23 bases between them. This clonotype was sampled from a woman under 30 in good health and CMV-seronegative. The rearrangement uses TRBV4-1 and TRBJ2-4, with a weak D call TRBD2 (6 bases). Sequenced input: PBMCs. The CDR3: CASSSGGARGKLNIQYF. In DNA form, the CDR3 reads TGCGCCAGCAGCTCAGGCGGGGCGCGGGGAAAACTAAACATTCAGTACTTC.